These T cell receptor beta chains were read from a single sample in a study of blood T cells in healthy people across ages. TCRdb ran MiXCR on the 5' RACE reads and lists one entry per CDR3 protein. The table shows 1.5 million to 2 million distinct CDR3 sequences, with 28% occurring only once. The sample taken for sequencing was blood. Receptors were obtained from a young woman in good health. The CDR3 runs from the conserved cysteine through the conserved F or W. D genes are given only for firm matches. Size is stated for part of the rows, as once, few or many counts, or as a class when the clone is expanded.

d_gene	abundance	v_gene	j_gene	CDR3nt	CDR3aa
TRBD2	.	TRBV20-1	TRBJ2-1	TGCAGTGCTAACCACCCGACTAGCGGGAGGGCCAATGAGCAGTTCTTC	CSANHPTSGRANEQFF
.	.	TRBV12-3/TRBV12-4	TRBJ1-2	TGTGCCACCGTTCATTTGGGACACTCTGGCTACACCTTC	CATVHLGHSGYTF
TRBD1	.	TRBV4-3	TRBJ2-5	TGCGCCAGCAGCCAAGAGGACCAGGGGGATTCCCAGTACTTC	CASSQEDQGDSQYF
.	few	TRBV28	TRBJ1-2	TGTGCCACCATCCGCCCAGGAGATTTTCGCTACACCTTC	CATIRPGDFRYTF
TRBD1	.	TRBV6-6	TRBJ2-7	TGTGCCAGCAGCCCCACACGGACAGGCTACTACGAGCAGTACTTC	CASSPTRTGYYEQYF
.	few	TRBV7-2	TRBJ2-1	TGTGCCAGCAGCTTACAGGGCAGGAGCTCCTACAATGAGCAGTTCTTC	CASSLQGRSSYNEQFF
TRBD1	.	TRBV7-2	TRBJ2-7	TGTGCCAGCAGCTCAGGTCGGACAGGACGCTCCGAGCAGTACTTC	CASSSGRTGRSEQYF
.	few	TRBV27	TRBJ2-7	TGTGCCAGCAGTTTCACCGGGACAACCTACGAGCAGTACTTC	CASSFTGTTYEQYF
TRBD2	.	TRBV20-1	TRBJ2-7	TGCAGTGCTAGAAGAGCGGGAAGCCCCGACGAGCAGTACTTC	CSARRAGSPDEQYF
.	many	TRBV7-8	TRBJ1-6	TGTGCCACTTCAGGGGATTCACCCCTCCACTTT	CATSGDSPLHF
.	few	TRBV7-9	TRBJ2-7	TGTGCCAGCAGCTTGGGGACGGGCCAAAGCGAGCAGTACTTC	CASSLGTGQSEQYF
TRBD2	.	TRBV29-1	TRBJ2-7	TGCAGCGTGGAAGGGACTAGCGCTTGGGAGCAGTACTTC	CSVEGTSAWEQYF
.	.	TRBV6-6	TRBJ2-5	TGTGCCGGCAGCCGGCATCGACACCAAGAGACCCAGTACTTC	CAGSRHRHQETQYF
.	.	TRBV11-2	TRBJ2-5	TGTGCCAGCAGCCAAACGGAGACTTGGGAGACCCAGTACTTC	CASSQTETWETQYF
.	.	TRBV11-2	TRBJ1-4	TGTGCCAGCAGCCGAAGCGGGAAGGGGGTTCAAGTCAGTTACACAGATACGCAGTTTTTT	CASSRSGKGVQVSYTDTQFF